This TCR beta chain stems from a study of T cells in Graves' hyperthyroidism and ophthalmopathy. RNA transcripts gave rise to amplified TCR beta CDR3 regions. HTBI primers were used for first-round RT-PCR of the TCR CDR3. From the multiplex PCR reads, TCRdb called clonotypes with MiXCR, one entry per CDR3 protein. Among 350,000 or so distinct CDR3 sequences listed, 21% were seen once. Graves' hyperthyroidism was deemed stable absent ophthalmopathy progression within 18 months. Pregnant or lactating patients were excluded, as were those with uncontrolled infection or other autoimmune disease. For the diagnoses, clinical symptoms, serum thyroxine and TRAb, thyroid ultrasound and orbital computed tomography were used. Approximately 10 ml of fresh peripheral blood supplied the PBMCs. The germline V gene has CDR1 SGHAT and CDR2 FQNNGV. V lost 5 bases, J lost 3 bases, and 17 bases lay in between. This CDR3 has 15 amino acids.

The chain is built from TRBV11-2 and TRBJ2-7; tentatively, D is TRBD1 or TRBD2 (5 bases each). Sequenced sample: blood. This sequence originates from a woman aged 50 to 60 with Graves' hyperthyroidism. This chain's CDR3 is CASSETGTAGYEQYF. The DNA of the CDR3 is TGTGCCAGCAGCGAGACCGGGACCGCCGGCTACGAGCAGTACTTC.